The 19 T cell receptor beta chains below were found in one sample sequenced in a study of STAT3 mutations in large granular lymphocyte leukemia. Overall study findings and caveats: In T-cell large granular lymphocyte leukemia, about half of patients showed multiple immunodominant subclonotypes.

Some clones are missing from TCRdb's copy, which holds only in-frame ones; the method was immunoSEQ multiplex PCR. Of around 30,000 clones in the sample, 70% to 90% were seen once. These receptors lack a known antigen. Material: peripheral blood mononuclear cells. Receptors originate from a man in his sixties with T-cell large granular lymphocyte leukemia. Some clones in this sample may be carry-over from other donors' samples.

The chain has TRBV19 and TRBJ1-6; D may be TRBD1 (6 bases). With 5 bases removed from V and 12 bases from J, the gap between germline ends came to 11 bases. The germline gives CDR1 LNHDA, CDR2 SQIVND (reference sequence). The CDR3 runs to 12 residues. Written as DNA, the CDR3 is TGTGCCAGTAGTCCCCCACAGGGACCCCTCCACTTT. This translates into CASSPPQGPLHF.

This chain connects TRBV7-2 to TRBJ2-2; 9 positions agree with TRBD1. Germline V lookup: CDR1 SGHTA, CDR2 FQGNSA. This CDR3 spans 17 amino acids. The V and J ends lost 5 bases and 6 bases, in that order; junction bases with no gene match: 13. The CDR3 is CASSRDRVEVYAGELFF. CDR3 nucleotide sequence: TGTGCCAGCAGCCGGGACAGGGTAGAGGTATATGCCGGGGAGCTGTTTTTT.

V usage is TRBV6-5 and J usage is TRBJ2-7, with no clear D. The germline V and J ends were trimmed by 6 bases and 8 bases, with 11 bases remaining between them. The CDR3 length is 11 residues. Germline V lookup: CDR1 MNHEY, CDR2 SVGAGI. CDR3 nucleotide sequence: TGTGCCAGCAGGACAAAAGGTCAGCAGTACTTC. Translation gives CASRTKGQQYF.

This sequence joins TRBV11-2 and TRBJ1-6, with D possibly matching TRBD1 (5 bases). CDR1 and CDR2 from the germline V gene are SGHAT and FQNNGV. Trimming left V 5 bases short and J 16 bases short, with 27 bases between. The CDR3 length is 16 residues. The chain's CDR3 is CASSTPWDVGGLLLHF. The DNA for the CDR3 is TGTGCCAGCAGCACTCCATGGGACGTAGGAGGGTTACTTCTCCACTTT.

The chain is built from TRBV9 and TRBJ2-3; D could derive from TRBD1 or TRBD2 (5 bases each). V was cut by 0 bases and J by 10 bases, with 15 bases left in between. Looked up from germline, CDR1 is SGDLS and CDR2 is YYNGEE. The CDR3 totals 14 residues. CDR3 loop: CASSVGDPPLSQYF. The DNA for the CDR3 is TGTGCCAGCAGCGTAGGGGACCCTCCCCTATCGCAGTATTTT.

The chain couples TRBV5-1 to TRBJ2-2; TRBD1 is a possible D gene (5 bases). This CDR3 is 15 amino acids long. The V gene lost 4 bases and the J gene lost 7 bases, with 17 bases spanning the gap. Germline CDR1 is SGHRS and CDR2 is YFSETQ. The CDR3 bases are TGCGCCAGCAGCAAGGACATCCCCTCTAACGGGGAGCTGTTTTTT. It translates to CASSKDIPSNGELFF. Full variable domain (missing parts from reference TRBV5-1 and TRBJ2-2): KAGVTQTPRYLIKTRGQQVTLSCSPISGHRSVSWYQQTPGQGLQFLFEYFSETQRNKGNFPGRFSGRQFSNSRSEMNVSTLELGDSALYLCASSKDIPSNGELFFGEGSRLTVL.

The chain combines TRBV7-8 with TRBJ1-2; 7 nucleotides line up with TRBD1. CDR3 length equals 13 residues. The junction had 6 bases not matched to a gene; V was cut back by 4 bases and J by 7 bases. Germline CDR1 is SGHVS and CDR2 is FQNEAQ. The CDR3 here is CASSSDRSSGYTF. Written as DNA, the CDR3 is TGTGCCAGCAGCTCGGACAGGTCGTCTGGCTACACCTTC.

The gene calls are TRBV30 and TRBJ2-1; 10 positions match TRBD2. The CDR3 length is 13 residues. J gave up 6 bases and V 8 bases, and 7 bases lay outside the gene matches. Germline V gene sequence: CDR1 GTSNPN, CDR2 SVGIG (reference sequence). CDR3 protein: CAREREGRNEQFF. As DNA, the CDR3 is TGTGCCCGCGAGCGGGAGGGCCGCAATGAGCAGTTCTTC.

V is TRBV7-9 and J is TRBJ2-7; TRBD1 or TRBD2 may be the D gene (6 bases each). V lost 1 base and J lost 6, with 16 bases in between. This CDR3 region has 15 residues. The germline V gene has CDR1 SEHNR and CDR2 FQNEAQ (reference sequence). In DNA, the CDR3 is TGTGCCAGCAGCTTAGGGGCGAGGGGGGCTACCGAGCAGTACTTC. It yields the protein CASSLGARGATEQYF.

In this sample, this clone turned up once. The chain is built from TRBV27 and TRBJ2-3, with TRBD2 matching over 10 bases. From germline, CDR1 is MNHEY and CDR2 SMNVEV (reference sequence). The junction had 5 bases not matched to a gene; V was cut back by 4 bases and J by 1 base. The CDR3 contains 16 residues. The CDR3 sequence: CASSSPSGSGTDTQYF. In DNA, the CDR3 is TGTGCCAGCAGTTCACCTAGCGGGAGTGGCACAGATACGCAGTATTTT.

The chain is built from TRBV30 and TRBJ1-2; D unclear. The CDR3 contains 13 residues. Germline V gene lookup returns CDR1 GTSNPN and CDR2 SVGIG (reference sequence). V was shortened by 2 bases and J by 0 bases, with 7 bases between the two germline ends. CDR3 amino acids: CAWSLGSNYGYTF. The CDR3, as DNA: TGTGCCTGGAGTTTAGGATCTAACTATGGCTACACCTTC.

V usage is TRBV6-6 and J usage is TRBJ2-7; 12 bases align to TRBD2. J gave up 7 bases and V 5 bases, and 9 bases lay outside the gene matches. This CDR3 contains 15 residues. Germline loops: CDR1 MNHNY, CDR2 SVGAGI (reference sequence). The CDR3 DNA sequence: TGTGCCAGCAGTGGCCTAGCGGGAGGGCCGAGGGAGCAGTACTTC. Protein sequence: CASSGLAGGPREQYF.

The rearrangement links TRBV29-1 to TRBJ1-1; possibly TRBD1 for D (6 bases). The germline V gene encodes CDR1 SQVTM and CDR2 ANQGSEA. Trimming took 1 base from V and 1 from J, leaving 7 bases between them. The CDR3 is 13 amino acids. The CDR3 protein is CSVEVGANTEAFF. CDR3 sequence (DNA): TGCAGCGTTGAAGTGGGGGCGAACACTGAAGCTTTCTTT.

The V gene is TRBV19, the J gene TRBJ2-7, with D tentatively TRBD1 (6 bases). This CDR3 contains 14 residues. Germline CDR1 is LNHDA and CDR2 is SQIVND (reference sequence). V lost 5 bases to trimming and J lost 7 bases, with 18 bases between them. Here the CDR3 reads CASSPRGSPGEQYF. The DNA of the CDR3 is TGTGCCAGTAGTCCTAGGGGGTCCCCGGGGGAGCAGTACTTC. Full variable domain (missing parts from reference TRBV19 and TRBJ2-7): DGGITQSPKYLFRKEGQNVTLSCEQNLNHDAMYWYRQDPGQGLRLIYYSQIVNDFQKGDIAEGYSVSREKKESFPLTVTSAQKNPTAFYLCASSPRGSPGEQYFGPGTRLTVT.

The chain recombines TRBV30 with TRBJ2-7; D is possibly TRBD1 (6 bases). Germline assignment: CDR1 GTSNPN and CDR2 SVGIG (reference sequence). Trimming took off 0 bases at V and 2 bases at J, with 14 bases between the two ends. This CDR3 region has 15 residues. The CDR3 protein is CAWSVSGTGPYEQYF. CDR3 in DNA: TGTGCCTGGAGTGTTTCCGGTACAGGGCCCTACGAGCAGTACTTC.

This chain links TRBV7-9 with TRBJ2-3; weak D call: TRBD2 (6 bases). V was shortened by 2 bases and J by 1 base, with 10 bases between the two germline ends. The CDR3 has 15 residues. Germline-derived CDR1 and CDR2 are SEHNR and FQNEAQ (reference sequence). The CDR3 here is CASSLIASGTDTQYF. CDR3 in DNA: TGTGCCAGCAGCTTAATAGCTAGCGGCACAGATACGCAGTATTTT.

V is TRBV7-2 and J is TRBJ1-5; 10 bases align to TRBD1. This CDR3 contains 14 residues. Trimming took 5 bases from V and 5 from J; bases not matched to a gene: 3. Germline-derived CDR1 and CDR2 are SGHTA and FQGNSA. The CDR3 bases are TGTGCCAGCAGCCCAGGGACAGGGGATCAGCCCCAGCATTTT. It specifies CASSPGTGDQPQHF.

This clone was observed a single time. J is TRBJ2-7 and V is TRBV6-5; D is undetermined. The CDR3 is made up of 13 amino acids. The V and J ends lost 0 bases and 4 bases respectively, with 7 bases between them. CDR1 is MNHEY and CDR2 is SVGAGI in the germline V gene. The CDR3 DNA reads as TGTGCCAGCAGTTACTCGGTGGGATACGAGCAGTACTTC. This encodes CASSYSVGYEQYF.

This chain links TRBV7-8 with TRBJ2-1, with D perhaps matching TRBD2 (5 bases). CDR3 length equals 15 residues. Trimming shortened V by 3 bases and J by 1 base, and 10 bases separated the two germline ends. The V gene's germline CDR1 is SGHVS and CDR2 FQNEAQ. The CDR3 loop reads CASSFFSGSYNEQFF. DNA of the CDR3: TGTGCCAGCAGCTTCTTCAGCGGTTCCTACAATGAGCAGTTCTTC.